The rows below give T cell receptor beta chains drawn from one sample of a study of regulatory T cells in long-lasting Graves disease. TCRdb re-called the multiplex PCR reads with MiXCR, one entry per CDR3 protein. The sample shows 540,000 or so distinct CDR3 sequences, roughly 13% of them seen only once. These sequences were also reported in another study, on T cells in Graves' hyperthyroidism and ophthalmopathy.

This specimen consisted of peripheral blood mononuclear cells (PBMCs), obtained at new diagnosis, from a patient treated with antithyroid drugs. These receptors all stem from a young man with Graves disease. The CDR3 runs from the conserved cysteine through the conserved F or W. A D gene is named only where the DNA matches it firmly. Only some rows state a clone size, as once, few, many or a class for expanded clones.

j_gene	d_gene	v_gene	abundance	CDR3nt	CDR3aa
TRBJ2-7	TRBD2	TRBV10-3	few	TGTGCCATCAGTGATAGCGGGAACTACGAGCAGTACTTC	CAISDSGNYEQYF
TRBJ2-4	.	TRBV29-1	many	TGCAGCGTTGAAGTTGGAGGGGGGCTCAACATTCAGTACTTC	CSVEVGGGLNIQYF
TRBJ2-7	TRBD2	TRBV30	.	TGTGCCGGGACTAGCGGGGCCTACGAGCAGTACTTC	CAGTSGAYEQYF
TRBJ1-2	.	TRBV12-3/TRBV12-4	many	TGTGCCAGCAGTTTATTCCGATACGGCTACACCTTC	CASSLFRYGYTF
TRBJ2-2	.	TRBV2	.	TGTGCCAGCAGCAGACAGTACACCGGGGAGCTGTTTTTT	CASSRQYTGELFF
TRBJ2-1	TRBD2	TRBV29-1	many	TGCAGCGGGACCGACTTTGGACTAGCGGGAGTCGGTGGCAATGAGCAGTTCTTC	CSGTDFGLAGVGGNEQFF
TRBJ2-3	.	TRBV20-1	.	TGCAGTGCGGACGACCCAAGCACAGATACGCAGTATTTT	CSADDPSTDTQYF
TRBJ2-1	TRBD2	TRBV20-1	few	TGCAGTGCTAGAGACGGGCGGGAGGGGGGCAATGAGCAGTTCTTC	CSARDGREGGNEQFF
TRBJ2-3	.	TRBV20-1	once	TGCAGTGCCACCAGCTACTCCTCCTTGTCAGATACGCAGTATTTT	CSATSYSSLSDTQYF
TRBJ2-3	TRBD2	TRBV15	.	TGTGCCACCAGCAGCAATCCGTCAGCGGGAGGCACAGATACGCAGTATTTT	CATSSNPSAGGTDTQYF
TRBJ2-5	TRBD2	TRBV12-3/TRBV12-4	many	TGTGCCAGCAGTCTCTCGGTAGGGACTAGCGGAGAGACCCAGTACTTC	CASSLSVGTSGETQYF
TRBJ1-1	TRBD1	TRBV27	many	TGTGCCAGCAGTTTCCTCCCGGGACAGGGGGAAGCTTTCTTT	CASSFLPGQGEAFF
TRBJ2-7	TRBD1	TRBV6-1	many	TGTGCCAGCCATCACAGGGGGACAGGGGCCTACGAGCAGTACTTC	CASHHRGTGAYEQYF
TRBJ2-7	.	TRBV12-3/TRBV12-4	many	TGTGCCAGCAGAACCGGGACATACGAGCAGTACTTC	CASRTGTYEQYF
TRBJ2-2	.	TRBV12-5	many	TGTGCTAGTGGTTTTCGACAGGGAGGCGCCGGGGAGCTGTTTTTT	CASGFRQGGAGELFF
TRBJ1-4	.	TRBV6-1	many	TGTGCCAGCGGCAAATGGGCTACTACTAATGAAAAACTGTTTTTT	CASGKWATTNEKLFF
TRBJ2-4	.	TRBV20-1	.	TGCAGTGCTAGAGATAGGGAAGCGGACTCCTACAATGAGCAGTACTTC	CSARDREADSYNEQYF
TRBJ2-7	.	TRBV27	.	TGTGCCAGCAGTCGCTTAGGTGGTAGAAACGAGCAGTACTTC	CASSRLGGRNEQYF
TRBJ2-7	TRBD2	TRBV6-1	.	TGTGCCAGCAGGACGTCCGGGACTAGTTTCTACGAGCAGTACTTC	CASRTSGTSFYEQYF
TRBJ2-7	TRBD2	TRBV5-1	many	TGCGCCAGCGGCGACACTAGCGGGACCCCCGAGCAGTACTTC	CASGDTSGTPEQYF
TRBJ2-5	TRBD1	TRBV7-2	many	TGTGCCAGCAGCTACCGGGACAGGTTAGAGACCCAGTACTTC	CASSYRDRLETQYF
TRBJ2-2	.	TRBV5-1	.	TGCGCCAGCAGCCCGTCCGGGACAAGCACCGGGGAGCTGTTTTTT	CASSPSGTSTGELFF
TRBJ2-7	TRBD2	TRBV6-2/TRBV6-3	.	TGTGCCAGCAGTTACTCGGGGACTAGCGGGAGTTACGAGCAGTACTTC	CASSYSGTSGSYEQYF
TRBJ2-3	TRBD2	TRBV24-1	many	TGTGCCACCAGTGATTTGGTGGCGGGAGACACAGATACGCAGTATTTT	CATSDLVAGDTDTQYF
TRBJ2-1	TRBD2	TRBV12-5	many	TGTGCTAGTGATACTAGCGGGAGGGCCTCCTACAATGAGCAGTTCTTC	CASDTSGRASYNEQFF
TRBJ2-7	TRBD1	TRBV5-1	many	TGCGCCAGCAGCTTGGTGGCAGGGGGTTTGCACGAGCAGTACTTC	CASSLVAGGLHEQYF
TRBJ2-5	.	TRBV5-1	few	TGCGCCAGCAGCTTGTTACCCGAAGAGACCCAGTACTTC	CASSLLPEETQYF
TRBJ1-5	.	TRBV3-1	.	TGTGCCAGCAGCCAAGGGACGTCGAATAGCAATCAGCCCCAGCATTTT	CASSQGTSNSNQPQHF
TRBJ1-1	.	TRBV28	few	TGTGCCAGCAGTGGGGGGGTGCTTCGAGTTTTCTTT	CASSGGVLRVFF
TRBJ2-5	.	TRBV29-1	many	TGCAGCGTTGAAGAGGAGGGGGGCAAGAGGAGCGATCGAATACAAGAGACCCAGTACTTC	CSVEEEGGKRSDRIQETQYF
TRBJ2-3	.	TRBV7-9	many	TGTGCCAGCGAGCGGAGACTCACAGATACGCAGTATTTT	CASERRLTDTQYF
TRBJ2-1	.	TRBV5-1	many	TGCGCCAGCAGCTTGGAAAGATGGAATGAGCAGTTCTTC	CASSLERWNEQFF
TRBJ1-1	TRBD1	TRBV24-1	few	TGTGCCACCAGGGGGACAGTGAACACTGAAGCTTTCTTT	CATRGTVNTEAFF
TRBJ2-7	TRBD2	TRBV9	many	TGTGCCAGCAGCGGCCACGGACTAGCGGGAATAAACGAGCAGTACTTC	CASSGHGLAGINEQYF
TRBJ1-2	.	TRBV4-1	.	TGCGCCAGCAGCCAAGCCATCTACTATGGCTACACCTTC	CASSQAIYYGYTF
TRBJ2-1	TRBD1	TRBV6-2/TRBV6-3	many	TGTGCCAGCAGTGGGGGACAGGGGGGGAATGAGCAGTTCTTC	CASSGGQGGNEQFF
TRBJ2-1	TRBD2	TRBV20-1	many	TGCAGTGCCCTTCCGGGACTAGCGGTTGAGCAGTTCTTC	CSALPGLAVEQFF
TRBJ2-3	TRBD2	TRBV7-3	many	TGTGCCAGCAGCCCTAGCGGGAGGGATACGCAGTATTTT	CASSPSGRDTQYF
TRBJ1-2	.	TRBV12-5	many	TGTGCTAGTGGTTTGGTTTCCCCCAGGGACTATGGCTACACCTTC	CASGLVSPRDYGYTF
TRBJ2-7	.	TRBV12-5	many	TGTGCTAGTGGTTTGGCCGCCGGGACGCTTCTCGGAGGCGAGCAGTACTTC	CASGLAAGTLLGGEQYF
TRBJ2-5	TRBD2	TRBV20-1	many	TGCAGTGGATTGAAGCGGGAGAATGGAGAGACCCAGTACTTC	CSGLKRENGETQYF
TRBJ1-5	.	TRBV29-1	many	TGCAGCGTTCGACAGTCGTTACCGCCCGCGGATCAGCCCCAGCATTTT	CSVRQSLPPADQPQHF
TRBJ2-5	.	TRBV6-5	.	TGTGCCAGCAGTTACCTTCAGGCCGGAGAGACCCAGTACTTC	CASSYLQAGETQYF
TRBJ2-5	.	TRBV7-2	many	TGTGCCAGCAGCGCCCAGGGAGGGGGGGAGACCCAGTACTTC	CASSAQGGGETQYF
TRBJ2-1	TRBD1	TRBV20-1	few	TGCAGTGCTAGAGATGTGGACAGGGAAAGGGAGCAGTTCTTC	CSARDVDREREQFF
TRBJ2-5	.	TRBV19	.	TGTGCCAGTAGTAACGGGGGGCGCTTCGGTGAGACCCAGTACTTC	CASSNGGRFGETQYF
TRBJ1-1	.	TRBV6-9	many	TGTGCCAGCAGTTACCCTTACTCCGAAGCTTTCTTT	CASSYPYSEAFF
TRBJ2-2	.	TRBV7-9	once	TGTGCCAGCAGCTTACCCCAAGGGGGGGTAGACACCGGGGAGCTGTTTTTT	CASSLPQGGVDTGELFF
TRBJ2-2	TRBD2	TRBV27	.	TGTGCCACCAGTGGCGGACTAGCGGGGGGGGCGAACACCGGGGAGCTGTCTTTT	CATSGGLAGGANTGELSF
TRBJ1-2	.	TRBV9	many	TGTGCCAGCAGCGCCCTCTATGGCTACACCTTC	CASSALYGYTF
TRBJ2-3	TRBD2	TRBV27	many	TGTGCCAGCAAGGGACTAGCATACGATACGCAGTATTTT	CASKGLAYDTQYF
TRBJ1-1	.	TRBV5-8	many	TGTGCCAGCAGCCCCCAGGGGAGCACTGAAGCTTTCTTT	CASSPQGSTEAFF
TRBJ1-4	.	TRBV6-2/TRBV6-3	.	TGTGCCAGCAGTGAAGTTTGGCACGAGAATGAAAAACTGTTTTTT	CASSEVWHENEKLFF
TRBJ2-1	.	TRBV9	.	TGTGCCAGCAGTAAGCTGAGCTCCTACAATGAGCAGTTCTTC	CASSKLSSYNEQFF